These 8 T cell receptor beta chains were sequenced from one sample in a study of cytomegalovirus exposure and HLA in healthy donors. PCR was performed using 60 Vbeta and 13 Jbeta primers. Profiled with immunoSEQ multiplex PCR; TCRdb holds only in-frame clones, not every one. The repertoire holds around 140,000 clones, with 75% to 85% as singletons. Sequenced: PBMCs. The receptors stem from a middle-aged man in good health and CMV-seronegative.

The CDR3 DNA sequence: TGTGCCAGCAGCCGGGGAGGGGGCACAGATACGCAGTATTTT. Translating gives CASSRGGGTDTQYF. The V gene is TRBV5-6, the J gene TRBJ2-3; 7 positions match TRBD2. The CDR3 runs to 14 residues. CDR1 is SGHDT, CDR2 YYEEEE, per germline. The trim removed 4 bases at V and 1 base at J, leaving 3 bases unmatched.

The chain recombines TRBV18 with TRBJ2-3; 7 nucleotides agree with TRBD2. The V segment lost 8 bases and the J segment 2 bases; nucleotides outside the gene matches: 1. The germline V gene encodes CDR1 KGHSH and CDR2 LQKENI. CDR3 length equals 12 residues. The CDR3 sequence: CASGGDTDTQYF. The DNA of the CDR3 is TGTGCCAGCGGGGGGGACACAGATACGCAGTATTTT.

Note on this clone: This sample includes further DNA sequences coding for the same CDR3. V is TRBV5-1 and J is TRBJ2-3; D might be TRBD2 (5 bases). The CDR3 is 14 amino acids. V was pared by 0 bases and J by 0 bases, with 5 bases between. Germline values: CDR1 SGHRS, CDR2 YFSETQ. The CDR3 nucleotides read TGCGCCAGCAGCTTGGGGACTAGCACAGATACGCAGTATTTT. It yields the protein CASSLGTSTDTQYF.

The CDR3 sequence is CASSLGQLTDTQYF. In DNA, the CDR3 is TGTGCCAGCAGCCTCGGACAGCTTACGGATACGCAGTATTTT. V gene TRBV9 combines with J gene TRBJ2-3, with TRBD1 as a possible D gene (6 bases). The ends were cut back, 4 bases at V and 6 bases at J, with 15 bases in the middle. CDR3 length equals 14 residues. Germline CDR1 and CDR2: SGDLS and YYNGEE. Full variable domain (rest looked up from reference TRBV9 and TRBJ2-3): DSGVTQTPKHLITATGQRVTLRCSPRSGDLSVYWYQQSLDQGLQFLIQYYNGEERAKGNILERFSAQQFPDLHSELNLSSLELGDSALYFCASSLGQLTDTQYFGPGTRLTVL.

This chain uses TRBV19 with TRBJ1-1; 7 nucleotides line up with TRBD1. The trim removed 7 bases at V and 0 bases at J, leaving 5 bases unmatched. From germline, CDR1 is LNHDA and CDR2 SQIVND (reference sequence). CDR3 size: 14 residues. The CDR3, as DNA: TGTGCCAGTAATATCAGGGGGATGAACACTGAAGCTTTCTTT. It yields the protein CASNIRGMNTEAFF.

The CDR3 is CASSETSGGANTGELFF. The DNA of the CDR3 is TGTGCCAGCAGCGAGACTAGCGGGGGGGCCAACACCGGGGAGCTGTTTTTT. The chain employs TRBV9 and TRBJ2-2; 14 positions match TRBD2. Trimming removed 3 bases from V and 2 bases from J; junction bases left unmatched: 3. Germline CDR1 is SGDLS and CDR2 is YYNGEE. The CDR3 covers 17 residues.

This chain connects TRBV7-3 to TRBJ2-3; 7 nucleotides match TRBD2. CDR1 is SGHTA, CDR2 FQGTGA, per germline. This CDR3 is 14 amino acids long. V shed 5 bases and J 2 bases; nucleotides not matched to a gene: 4. The CDR3 here is CASSPAGTTDTQYF. CDR3 in DNA: TGTGCCAGCAGCCCAGCGGGGACCACAGATACGCAGTATTTT.

The chain links TRBV28 to TRBJ2-3; D is uncertain. This CDR3 contains 12 residues. The germline V gene has CDR1 MDHEN and CDR2 SYDVKM. V was clipped by 6 bases and J by 5 bases, with 9 bases between them. The CDR3 spells CASSTTIDTQYF. The CDR3 DNA reads as TGTGCCAGCAGCACAACTATAGATACGCAGTATTTT.